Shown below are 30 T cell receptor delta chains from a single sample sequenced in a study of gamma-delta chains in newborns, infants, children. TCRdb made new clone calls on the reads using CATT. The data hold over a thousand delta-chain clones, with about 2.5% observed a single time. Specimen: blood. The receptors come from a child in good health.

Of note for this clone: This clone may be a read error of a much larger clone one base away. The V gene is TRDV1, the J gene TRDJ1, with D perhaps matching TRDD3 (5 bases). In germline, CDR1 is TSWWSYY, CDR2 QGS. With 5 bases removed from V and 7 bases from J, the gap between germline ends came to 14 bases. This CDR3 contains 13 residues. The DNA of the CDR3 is TGTGCTCTTGGGCTGGGTCCCACTGGTAAACTCATCTTT. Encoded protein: CALGLGPTGKLIF.

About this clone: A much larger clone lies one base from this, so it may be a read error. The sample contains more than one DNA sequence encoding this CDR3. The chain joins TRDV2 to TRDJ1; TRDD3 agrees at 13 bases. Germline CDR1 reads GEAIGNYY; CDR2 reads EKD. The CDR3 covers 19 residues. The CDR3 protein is CACDPVLGDTPKGTDKLIF. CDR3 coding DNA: TGTGCCTGTGACCCGGTACTGGGGGATACGCCGAAGGGCACCGATAAGCTCATCTTT.

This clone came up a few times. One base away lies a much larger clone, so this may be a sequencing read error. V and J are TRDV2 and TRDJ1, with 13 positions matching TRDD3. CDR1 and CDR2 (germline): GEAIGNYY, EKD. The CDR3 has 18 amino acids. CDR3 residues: CARDSLLGDTQEADKLIF. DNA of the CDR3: TGTGCCCGTGACTCGCTACTGGGGGATACGCAAGAGGCCGATAAACTCATCTTT.

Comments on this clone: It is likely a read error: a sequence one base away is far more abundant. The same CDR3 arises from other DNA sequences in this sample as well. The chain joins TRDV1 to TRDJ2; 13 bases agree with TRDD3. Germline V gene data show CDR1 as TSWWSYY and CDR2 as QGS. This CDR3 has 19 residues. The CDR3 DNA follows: TGTGCTCTTGGGGAAAGAAGCCGATACTGGGGGATACGGACAGCGCAACTCTTCTTT. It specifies CALGERSRYWGIRTAQLFF.

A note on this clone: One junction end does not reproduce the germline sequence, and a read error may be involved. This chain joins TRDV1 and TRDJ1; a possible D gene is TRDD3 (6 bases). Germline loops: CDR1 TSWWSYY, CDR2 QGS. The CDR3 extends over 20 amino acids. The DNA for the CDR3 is TGTGCTCTTGGGGAATTGAAGGTGATCTGGGGCCTTAAGTACACCGATAGACTCATCTTT. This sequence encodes CALGELKVIWGLKYTDRLIF.

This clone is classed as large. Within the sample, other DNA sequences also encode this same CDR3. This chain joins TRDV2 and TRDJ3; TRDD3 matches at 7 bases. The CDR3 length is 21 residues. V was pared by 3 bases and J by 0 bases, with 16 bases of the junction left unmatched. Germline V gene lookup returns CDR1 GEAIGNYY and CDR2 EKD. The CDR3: CACDGAGGSSVHSWDTRQMFF. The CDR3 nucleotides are TGTGCCTGTGACGGTGCTGGGGGTTCGTCAGTCCACTCCTGGGACACCCGACAGATGTTTTTC.

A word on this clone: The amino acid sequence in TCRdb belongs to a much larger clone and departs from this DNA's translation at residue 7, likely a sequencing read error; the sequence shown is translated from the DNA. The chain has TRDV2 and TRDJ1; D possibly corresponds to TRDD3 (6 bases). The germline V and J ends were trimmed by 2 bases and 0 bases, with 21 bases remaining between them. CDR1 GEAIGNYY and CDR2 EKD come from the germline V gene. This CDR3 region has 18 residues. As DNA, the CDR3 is TGTGCCTGTGACATCGTGTCGGGGGACATCGAGTACACCGATAAACTCATCTTT. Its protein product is CACDIVSGDIEYTDKLIF.

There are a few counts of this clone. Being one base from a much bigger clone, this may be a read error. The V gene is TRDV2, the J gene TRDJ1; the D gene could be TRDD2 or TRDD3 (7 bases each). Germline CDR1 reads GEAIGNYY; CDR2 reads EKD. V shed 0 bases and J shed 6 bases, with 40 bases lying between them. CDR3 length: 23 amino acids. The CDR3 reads CACDTVEETRPSCRGGGLNKLIF. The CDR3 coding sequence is TGTGCCTGTGACACCGTTGAGGAAACCAGGCCTTCCTGCAGGGGAGGGGGATTGAATAAACTCATCTTT.

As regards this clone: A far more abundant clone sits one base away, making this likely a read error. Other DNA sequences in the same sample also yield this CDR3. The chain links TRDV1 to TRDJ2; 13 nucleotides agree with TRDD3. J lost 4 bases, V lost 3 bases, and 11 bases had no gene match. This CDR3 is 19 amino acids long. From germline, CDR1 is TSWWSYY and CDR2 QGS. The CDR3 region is CALGERSRYWGIRTAQLFF. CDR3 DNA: TGTGCTCTTGGGGAGAGAAGCCGATACTGGGGGATACGGACAGCACAACTCTTCTTT.

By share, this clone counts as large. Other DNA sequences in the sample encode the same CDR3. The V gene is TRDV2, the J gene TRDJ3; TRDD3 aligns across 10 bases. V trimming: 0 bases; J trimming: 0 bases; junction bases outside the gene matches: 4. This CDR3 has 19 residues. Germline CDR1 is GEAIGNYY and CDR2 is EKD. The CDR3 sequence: CACDTVLGDRSWDTRQMFF. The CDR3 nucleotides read TGTGCCTGTGACACCGTACTGGGGGATCGCTCCTGGGACACCCGACAGATGTTTTTC.

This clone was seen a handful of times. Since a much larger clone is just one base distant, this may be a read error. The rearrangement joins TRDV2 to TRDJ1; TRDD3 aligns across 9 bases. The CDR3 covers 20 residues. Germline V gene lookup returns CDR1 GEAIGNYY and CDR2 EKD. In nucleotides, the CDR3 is TGTGCCTGTGACACGGTCGCCTTACTGGGGGACCCCCATAACACCGATAAACCCATCTTT. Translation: CACDTVALLGDPHNTDKPIF.

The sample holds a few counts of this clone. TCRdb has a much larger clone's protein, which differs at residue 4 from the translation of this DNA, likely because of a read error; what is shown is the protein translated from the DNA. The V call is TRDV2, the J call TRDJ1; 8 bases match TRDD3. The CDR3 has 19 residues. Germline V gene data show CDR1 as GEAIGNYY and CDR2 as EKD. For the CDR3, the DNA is TGTGCCTGTGGCACCCTCCTTAACCCTGGGGGACCGTATACCGATAAACTCATCTTT. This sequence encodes CACGTLLNPGGPYTDKLIF.

The CDR3 sequence: CALGLPRGTDKLIF. The CDR3 coding sequence is TGTGCTCTTGGGCTACCCCGGGGCACCGATAAACTCATCTTT. The chain employs TRDV1 and TRDJ1; D gene uncertain. Germline V gene lookup returns CDR1 TSWWSYY and CDR2 QGS. This CDR3 region has 14 residues. V was shortened by 5 bases and J by 1 base, with 11 bases between the two germline ends.

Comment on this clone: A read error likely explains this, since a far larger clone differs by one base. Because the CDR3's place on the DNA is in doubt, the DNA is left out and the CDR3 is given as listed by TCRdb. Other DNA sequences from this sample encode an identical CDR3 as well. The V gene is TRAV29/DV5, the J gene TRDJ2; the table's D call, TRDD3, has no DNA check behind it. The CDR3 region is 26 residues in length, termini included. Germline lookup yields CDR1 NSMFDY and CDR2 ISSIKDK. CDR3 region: CSVLLCSKRTLSCNRDWATLTAQLFF.

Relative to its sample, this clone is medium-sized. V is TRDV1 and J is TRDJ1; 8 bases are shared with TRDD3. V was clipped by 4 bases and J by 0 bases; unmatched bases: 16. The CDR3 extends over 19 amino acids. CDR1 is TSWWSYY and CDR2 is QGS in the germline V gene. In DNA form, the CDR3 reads TGTGCTCTTGGGGTCCCTTTCCTTGTGGGGGATCGGTACACCGATAAACTCATCTTT. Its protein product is CALGVPFLVGDRYTDKLIF.

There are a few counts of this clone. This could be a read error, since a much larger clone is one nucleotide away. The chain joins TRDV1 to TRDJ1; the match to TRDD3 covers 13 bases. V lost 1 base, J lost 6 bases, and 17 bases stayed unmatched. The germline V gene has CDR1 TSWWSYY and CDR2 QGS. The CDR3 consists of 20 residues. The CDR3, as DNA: TGTGCTCTTGGGGAACCGCTGTTTACTGGGGGATACGCGAAGTGTAATAAACTCATCTTT. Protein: CALGEPLFTGGYAKCNKLIF.

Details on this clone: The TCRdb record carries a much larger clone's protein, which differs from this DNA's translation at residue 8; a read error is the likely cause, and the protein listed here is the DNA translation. CDR3 coding DNA: TGTGCCTGTGACCTACTGGGGGGCCAGAATTCGTACACCGATAAACTCATCTTT. Its protein product is CACDLLGGQNSYTDKLIF. The chain recombines TRDV2 with TRDJ1; TRDD3 aligns across 8 bases. The germline V gene encodes CDR1 GEAIGNYY and CDR2 EKD. The CDR3 length is 18 residues. V lost 3 bases, J lost 0 bases, and 14 bases stayed unmatched.

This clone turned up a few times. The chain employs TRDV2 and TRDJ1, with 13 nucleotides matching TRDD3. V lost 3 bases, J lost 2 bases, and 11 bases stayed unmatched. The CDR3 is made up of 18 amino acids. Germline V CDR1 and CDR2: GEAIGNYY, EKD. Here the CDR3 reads CACDSLLGDTQETDKLIF. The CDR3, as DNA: TGTGCCTGTGACTCTCTACTGGGGGATACGCAAGAGACCGATAAACTCATCTTT.

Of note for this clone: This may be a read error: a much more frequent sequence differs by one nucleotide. The CDR3, as DNA: TGTGCCTTTAGTATCCCCCTCTCCACGGCGGTACTGGGGGATATCTTGTACACCGATAAACTCATCTTT. Translated, it gives CAFSIPLSTAVLGDILYTDKLIF. The genes are TRDV3 and TRDJ1; 11 bases map to TRDD3. This CDR3 spans 23 amino acids. Trimming took 0 bases from V and 0 from J; bases not matched to a gene: 27. The germline gives CDR1 TVYSNPD, CDR2 GDNSRS (reference sequence).

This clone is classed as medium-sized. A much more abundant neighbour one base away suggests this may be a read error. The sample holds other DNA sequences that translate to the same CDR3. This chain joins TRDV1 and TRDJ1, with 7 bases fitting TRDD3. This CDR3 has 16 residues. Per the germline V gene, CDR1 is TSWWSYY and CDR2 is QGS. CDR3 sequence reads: CALGRRSTGDTDKPIF. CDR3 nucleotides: TGTGCTCTTGGGAGGAGGTCTACTGGGGACACCGATAAACCCATCTTT.

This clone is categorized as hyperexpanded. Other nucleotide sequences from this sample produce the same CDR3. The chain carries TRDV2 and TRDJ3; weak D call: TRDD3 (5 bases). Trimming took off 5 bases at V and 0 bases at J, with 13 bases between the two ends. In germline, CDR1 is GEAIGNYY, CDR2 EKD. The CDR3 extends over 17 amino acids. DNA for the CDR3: TGTGCCTGTGTTAGGGGGGCCTACTCCTGGGACACCCGACAGATGTTTTTC. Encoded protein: CACVRGAYSWDTRQMFF.

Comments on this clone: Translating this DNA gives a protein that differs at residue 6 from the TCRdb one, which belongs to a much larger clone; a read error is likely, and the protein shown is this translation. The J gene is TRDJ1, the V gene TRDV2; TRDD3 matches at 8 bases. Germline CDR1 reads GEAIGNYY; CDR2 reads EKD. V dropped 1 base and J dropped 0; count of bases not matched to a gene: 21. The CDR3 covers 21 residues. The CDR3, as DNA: TGTGCCTGTGACACGGCTCGGCGGAGACTGGGGGGTCCCCCGTACACCGATAAACTCATCTTT. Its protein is CACDTARRRLGGPPYTDKLIF.

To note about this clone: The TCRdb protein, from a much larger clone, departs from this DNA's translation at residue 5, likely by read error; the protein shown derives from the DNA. The CDR3 region has the DNA TGTGCCTGTGTTAAGGGGGCCTACTCCTGGGACACCCGACAGATGTTTTTC. Amino acid sequence: CACVKGAYSWDTRQMFF. This chain connects TRDV2 to TRDJ3; the D gene is possibly TRDD3 (5 bases). V was trimmed by 5 bases and J by 0 bases, leaving 13 bases between them. Germline CDR1 reads GEAIGNYY; CDR2 reads EKD. This CDR3 contains 17 residues.

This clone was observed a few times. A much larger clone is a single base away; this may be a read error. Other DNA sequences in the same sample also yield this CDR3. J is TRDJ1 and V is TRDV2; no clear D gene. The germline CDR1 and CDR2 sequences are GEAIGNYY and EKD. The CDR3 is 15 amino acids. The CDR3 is CACDTVGAYTDKLIF. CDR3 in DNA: TGTGCCTGCGACACCGTCGGAGCGTACACCGATAAACTCATCTTT.

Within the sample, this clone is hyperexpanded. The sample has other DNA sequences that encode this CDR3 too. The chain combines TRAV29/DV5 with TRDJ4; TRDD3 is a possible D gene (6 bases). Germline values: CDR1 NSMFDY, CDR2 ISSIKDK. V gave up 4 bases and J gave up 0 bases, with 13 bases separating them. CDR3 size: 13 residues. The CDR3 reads CAASWGWTRPLIF. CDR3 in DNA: TGTGCAGCATCTTGGGGATGGACCAGACCCCTGATCTTT.

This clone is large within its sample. The CDR3 is CACDTVLQTGGYAYGDKLIF. As DNA, the CDR3 is TGTGCCTGTGACACCGTCCTACAAACTGGGGGATACGCGTATGGCGATAAACTCATCTTT. The chain couples TRDV2 to TRDJ1; 13 bases map to TRDD3. The CDR3 is made up of 20 amino acids. The J segment lost 4 bases and the V segment lost 0 bases, leaving 16 bases of the junction unmatched. Germline V gives CDR1 GEAIGNYY, CDR2 EKD.

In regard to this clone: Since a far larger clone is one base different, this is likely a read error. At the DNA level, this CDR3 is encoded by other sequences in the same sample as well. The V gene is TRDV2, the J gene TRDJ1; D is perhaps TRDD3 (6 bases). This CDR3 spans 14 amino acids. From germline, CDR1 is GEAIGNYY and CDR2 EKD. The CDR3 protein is CACDRLGYLDKLIF. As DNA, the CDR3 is TGCGCCTGTGACCGGTTGGGATATTTGGATAAACTCATCTTT.

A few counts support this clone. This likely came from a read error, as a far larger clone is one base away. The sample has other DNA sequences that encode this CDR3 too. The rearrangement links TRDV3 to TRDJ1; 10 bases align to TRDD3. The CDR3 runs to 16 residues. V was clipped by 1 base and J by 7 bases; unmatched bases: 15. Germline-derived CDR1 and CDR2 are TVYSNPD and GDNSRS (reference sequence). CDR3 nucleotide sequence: TGTGCCTTTAATGTTATAGGGCACTGGGGGATTGGTAAACTCATCTTT. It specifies CAFNVIGHWGIGKLIF.

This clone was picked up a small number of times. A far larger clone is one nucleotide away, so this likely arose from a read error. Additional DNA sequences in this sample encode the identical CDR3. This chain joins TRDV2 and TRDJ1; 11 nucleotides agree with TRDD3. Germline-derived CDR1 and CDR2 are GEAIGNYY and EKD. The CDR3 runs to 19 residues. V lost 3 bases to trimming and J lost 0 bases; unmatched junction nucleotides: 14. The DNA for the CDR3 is TGTGCCTGTGACCCCGCCCTACTGGGGGATATGAATTACACCGATAAACTCATCTTT. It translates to CACDPALLGDMNYTDKLIF.

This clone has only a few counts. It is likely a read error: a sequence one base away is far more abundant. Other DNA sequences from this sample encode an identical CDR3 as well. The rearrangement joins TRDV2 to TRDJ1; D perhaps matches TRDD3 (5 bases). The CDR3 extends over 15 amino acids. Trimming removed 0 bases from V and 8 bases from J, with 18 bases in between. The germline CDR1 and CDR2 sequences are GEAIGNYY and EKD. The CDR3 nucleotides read TGTGCCTGTGACACCGTCTACTGGTGCGGGGCAAAACTCATCTTT. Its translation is CACDTVYWCGAKLIF.